The TCR beta chain described here comes from a study of cytomegalovirus exposure and HLA in healthy donors. Study background: In an early release, HLA-typed donors contributed 75 million to 85 million unique TCR sequences. General study findings and limits: Common viral pathogens seemed, in a later analysis, to connect with several of the most significant clusters. Published work reported that the classifier diagnosed cytomegalovirus status with high specificity and sensitivity.

With respect to this clone: The antigen remains undetermined.

60 Vbeta and 13 Jbeta primers were used in PCR. TCRdb's table, derived via immunoSEQ multiplex PCR, lists solely in-frame clones and lacks some. In the table there are about 110,000 clones, roughly 69% of which are singletons. Sequencing was done on a sample of PBMCs. The TCR was taken from a man aged 50-59 years in good health and CMV-seropositive.

CDR3 residues: CASSQPAGEAGELFF. The CDR3 coding sequence is TGCGCCAGCAGTCAACCAGCGGGAGAGGCCGGGGAGCTGTTTTTT. This chain connects TRBV23-1 to TRBJ2-2; 8 positions agree with TRBD2. TRBV23-1 is marked as an open reading frame, function uncertain. Trimming cost V 2 bases and J 6 bases; bases outside gene matches: 5. This CDR3 comprises 15 residues.